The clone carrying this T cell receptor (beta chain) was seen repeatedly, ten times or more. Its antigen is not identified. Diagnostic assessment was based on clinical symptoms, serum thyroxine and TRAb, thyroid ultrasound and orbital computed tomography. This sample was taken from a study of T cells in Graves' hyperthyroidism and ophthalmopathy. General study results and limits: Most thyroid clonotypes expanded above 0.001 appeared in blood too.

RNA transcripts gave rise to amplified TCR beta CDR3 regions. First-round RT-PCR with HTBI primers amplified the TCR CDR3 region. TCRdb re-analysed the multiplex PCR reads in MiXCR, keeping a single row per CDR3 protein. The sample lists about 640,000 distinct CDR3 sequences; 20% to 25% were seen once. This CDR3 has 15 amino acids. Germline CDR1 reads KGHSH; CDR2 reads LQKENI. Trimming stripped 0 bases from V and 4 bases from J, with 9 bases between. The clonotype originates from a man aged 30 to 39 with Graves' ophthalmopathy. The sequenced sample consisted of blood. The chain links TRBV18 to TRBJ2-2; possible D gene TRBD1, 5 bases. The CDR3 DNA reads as TGTGCCAGCTCACCACCGGGCAGGGCCACCGGGGAGCTGTTTTTT. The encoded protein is CASSPPGRATGELFF.